This TCR beta chain comes out of a study of cytomegalovirus exposure and HLA in healthy donors. Between the trimmed V and J ends, which lost 3 bases and 7 bases, there was a span of 10 bases. Per germline, CDR1 SNHLY and CDR2 FYNNEI. This CDR3 contains 14 residues. Details on this clone: Its target is unknown.

The PCR used 60 Vbeta and 13 Jbeta primers. Repertoires were generated with immunoSEQ multiplex PCR, while TCRdb's copy carries only in-frame clones and drops some. The sample lists more than 85,000 clones; around four fifths were seen once. Notes on the study in general: Upon later analysis, HLA-associated TCR beta chains proved more clonally expanded than other, equally common chains. Sequences of the TCR beta chain were said to predict the HLA-A and HLA-B alleles of most subjects accurately. Exclusion as indistinguishable affected some V segments, including TRBV6-2 and TRBV6-3.

The sequence was obtained from a man aged 25-40 years in good health and CMV-seropositive. This chain connects TRBV2 to TRBJ1-6, with D perhaps matching TRBD1 (5 bases). The material sequenced was PBMCs. The CDR3 DNA is TGTGCCAGCAGTGACCCGGGGGGAAATTCACCCCTCCACTTT. It is translated as CASSDPGGNSPLHF.